This T cell receptor beta chain was retrieved from a study of somatic reversion in DOCK8 deficiency (dated by TCRdb to the early 2020s). About the full investigation: In the study, T cell receptor beta repertoires were compared across three groups: DOCK8-deficient patients, DOCK8-revertant patients and healthy volunteers. The ways in which somatic reversion of pathogenic DOCK8 variants alters lymphocyte differentiation and function in DOCK8 deficiency were investigated. The DOCK8-deficient patients included in the study had been described in earlier reports. Here is what the overall study found, with its caveats: The methods did not state, for each individual sample, whether the source material was whole blood or PBMCs.

This clonotype is regarded as medium-sized (0.01 to 0.1%). The antigen it recognizes is unknown. Base qualities are not at hand, and no much larger clone is one base apart. Genomic DNA for TCR repertoire analysis was extracted from whole blood samples or from PBMCs. Three DOCK8-revertant patients were sampled, some at multiple time points. The receptor library was made with multiplex PCR. Using EuroClonality-NGS primers, the TRB libraries were generated through a one-step amplicon PCR run on 90 to 100 ng genomic DNA. Sequencing of the TRB amplicons was carried out on Illumina MiSeq instruments using 2 x 250 bp version 2 chemistry. The original pipeline was this. IMGT/HighV-QUEST was used for primary TRB sequence analysis and V(D)J annotation. Repertoire diversity and composition were evaluated with VDJtools after nonfunctional clones were removed and downsampling was applied for comparisons between samples. The public reads were quality trimmed at Q25 with fastp and then assembled into clones with MiXCR by TCRdb, keeping productive beta chains. Entries that share a CDR3 protein sequence are merged under the most common genes and DNA. These V and J calls are TCRdb output, not the study's own analysis. In this sample the table shows 1,200 to 1,500 distinct CDR3 sequences, approximately 17% of which occur a single time. About 76% of the sample comes from the top ten.

From the cysteine up to the phenylalanine, the CDR3 has a length of 15 residues. The entry retains the CDR3 DNA only, 45 bases that are in frame from base 1. Based on the germline V gene (reference sequence), the CDR1 and CDR2 sequences are DFQATT and SNEGSKA. At the junction V is shortened by 6 bases and J by 8 bases, with 20 bases in between. Sequenced material: blood. This specimen's cell subset or site label, interpreted: DOCK8-deficient patient with somatic reversion. The TCR sequence derives from a human donor with DOCK8 deficiency. The chain is assembled from TRBV20-1 and TRBJ1-6, with a tentative D gene TRBD1 over 6 matching bases. The encoded CDR3 is CSAPNRAGVDSPLHF. DNA sequence: TGCAGTGCCCCGAACAGGGCCGGGGTTGATTCACCCCTCCACTTT.